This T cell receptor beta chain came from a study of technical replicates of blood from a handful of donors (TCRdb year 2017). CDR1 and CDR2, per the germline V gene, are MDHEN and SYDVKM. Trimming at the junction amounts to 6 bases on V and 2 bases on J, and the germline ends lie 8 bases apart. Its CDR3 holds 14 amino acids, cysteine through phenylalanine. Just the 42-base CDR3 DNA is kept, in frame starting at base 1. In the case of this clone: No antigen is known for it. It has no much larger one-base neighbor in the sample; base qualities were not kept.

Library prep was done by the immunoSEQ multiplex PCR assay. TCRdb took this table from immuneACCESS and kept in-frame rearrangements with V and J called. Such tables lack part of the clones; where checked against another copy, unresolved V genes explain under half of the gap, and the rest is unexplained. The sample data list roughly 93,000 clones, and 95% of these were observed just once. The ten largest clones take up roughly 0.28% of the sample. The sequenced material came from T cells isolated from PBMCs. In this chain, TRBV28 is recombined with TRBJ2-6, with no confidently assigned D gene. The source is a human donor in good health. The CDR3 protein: CASSLPAGANVLTF. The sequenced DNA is TGTGCCAGCAGCCTGCCGGCTGGGGCCAACGTCCTGACTTTC.